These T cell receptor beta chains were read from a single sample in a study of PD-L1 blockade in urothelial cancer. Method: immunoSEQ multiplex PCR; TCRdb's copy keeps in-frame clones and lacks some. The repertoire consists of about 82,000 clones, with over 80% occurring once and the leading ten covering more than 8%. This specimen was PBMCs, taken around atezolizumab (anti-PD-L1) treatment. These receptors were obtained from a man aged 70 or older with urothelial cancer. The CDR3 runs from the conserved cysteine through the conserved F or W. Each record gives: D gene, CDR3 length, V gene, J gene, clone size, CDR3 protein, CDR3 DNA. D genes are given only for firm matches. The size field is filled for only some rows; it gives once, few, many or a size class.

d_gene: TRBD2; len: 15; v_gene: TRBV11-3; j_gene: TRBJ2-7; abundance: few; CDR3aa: CASSSLAGYSYEQYF; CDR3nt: TGTGCCAGCAGCTCGTTAGCGGGTTATTCCTACGAGCAGTACTTC
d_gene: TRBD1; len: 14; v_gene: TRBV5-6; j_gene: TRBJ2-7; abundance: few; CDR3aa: CASSFSQGAYEQYF; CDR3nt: TGTGCCAGCAGCTTCTCTCAGGGGGCCTACGAGCAGTACTTC
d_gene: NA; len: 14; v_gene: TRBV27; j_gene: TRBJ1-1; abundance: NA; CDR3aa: CASSSSLRSTEAFF; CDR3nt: TGTGCCAGCAGTTCGTCCCTTCGGAGCACTGAAGCTTTCTTT
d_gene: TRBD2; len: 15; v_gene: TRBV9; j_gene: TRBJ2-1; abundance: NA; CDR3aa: CASSVRSGRYNEQFF; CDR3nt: TGTGCCAGCAGCGTACGGAGCGGGAGGTACAATGAGCAGTTCTTC
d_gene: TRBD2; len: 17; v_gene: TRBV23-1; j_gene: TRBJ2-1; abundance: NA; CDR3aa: CASSRSRTSGGFREQFF; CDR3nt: TGCGCCAGCAGTCGGTCGAGAACTAGCGGGGGGTTTCGGGAGCAGTTCTTC
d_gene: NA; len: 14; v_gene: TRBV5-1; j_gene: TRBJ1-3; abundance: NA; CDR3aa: CASSLWSSGNTIYF; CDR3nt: TGCGCCAGCAGCTTGTGGAGCTCTGGAAACACCATATATTTT
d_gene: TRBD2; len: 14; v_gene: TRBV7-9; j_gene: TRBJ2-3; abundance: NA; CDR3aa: CASSIGLAGDTQYF; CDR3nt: TGTGCCAGCAGCATAGGACTAGCGGGAGATACGCAGTATTTT
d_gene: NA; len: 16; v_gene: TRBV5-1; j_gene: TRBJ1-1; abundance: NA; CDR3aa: CASSLVAGLSSSEAFF; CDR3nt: TGCGCCAGCAGCTTGGTTGCGGGGCTCTCATCTAGTGAAGCTTTCTTT
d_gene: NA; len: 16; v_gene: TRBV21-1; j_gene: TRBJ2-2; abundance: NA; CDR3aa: CASSKGERGNTGELFF; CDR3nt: TGTGCCAGCAGCAAAGGAGAACGGGGGAACACCGGGGAGCTGTTTTTT
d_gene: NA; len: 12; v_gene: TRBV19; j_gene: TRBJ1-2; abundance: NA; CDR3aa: CASSMQDYGYTF; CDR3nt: TGTGCCAGTAGTATGCAGGACTATGGCTACACCTTC
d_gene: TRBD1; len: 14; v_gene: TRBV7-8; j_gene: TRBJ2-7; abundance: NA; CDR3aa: CASSPRDRAYEQYF; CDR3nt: TGTGCCAGCAGCCCCCGGGACAGGGCCTACGAGCAGTACTTC
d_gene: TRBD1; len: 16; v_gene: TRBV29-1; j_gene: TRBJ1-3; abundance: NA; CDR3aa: CSVEGVQQGSGNTIYF; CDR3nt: TGCAGCGTTGAAGGGGTCCAACAGGGGTCTGGAAACACCATATATTTT
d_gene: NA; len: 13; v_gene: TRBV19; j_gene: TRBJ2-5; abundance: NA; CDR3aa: CASSTRALETQYF; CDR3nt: TGTGCCAGTTCGACTAGGGCGCTGGAGACCCAGTACTTC
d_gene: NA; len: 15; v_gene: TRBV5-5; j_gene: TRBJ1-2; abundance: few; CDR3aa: CASSVGPDQGYGYTF; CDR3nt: TGTGCCAGCAGCGTAGGTCCAGACCAGGGCTATGGCTACACCTTC
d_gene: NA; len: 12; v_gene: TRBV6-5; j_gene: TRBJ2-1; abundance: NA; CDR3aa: CASRRSAGEQFF; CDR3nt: TGTGCCAGCAGGAGATCGGCGGGTGAGCAGTTCTTC
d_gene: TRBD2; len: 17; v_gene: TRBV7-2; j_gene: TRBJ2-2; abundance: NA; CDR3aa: CASSITFSGRGTGELFF; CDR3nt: TGTGCCAGCAGCATTACATTTTCCGGGAGGGGCACCGGGGAGCTGTTTTTT
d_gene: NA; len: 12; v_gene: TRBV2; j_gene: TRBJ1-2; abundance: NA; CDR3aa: CASSAGNYGYTF; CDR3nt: TGTGCCAGCAGTGCCGGGAATTACGGCTACACCTTC
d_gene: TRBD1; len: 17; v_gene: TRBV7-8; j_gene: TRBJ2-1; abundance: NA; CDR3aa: CASSSPSQGAKDNEQFF; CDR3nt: TGTGCCAGCAGCTCTCCGTCACAGGGGGCGAAGGACAATGAGCAGTTCTTC
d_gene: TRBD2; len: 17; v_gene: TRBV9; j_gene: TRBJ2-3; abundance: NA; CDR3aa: CASSVVPSGGGTDTQYF; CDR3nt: TGTGCCAGCAGCGTAGTCCCTAGCGGGGGAGGCACAGATACGCAGTATTTT
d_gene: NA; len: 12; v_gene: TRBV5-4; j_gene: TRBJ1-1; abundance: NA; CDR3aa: CASSSSRTEAFF; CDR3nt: TGTGCCAGCAGCTCGTCGCGCACTGAAGCTTTCTTT
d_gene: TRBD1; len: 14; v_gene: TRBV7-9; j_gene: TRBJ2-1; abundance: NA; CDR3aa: CASSYRTGTNEQFF; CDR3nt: TGTGCCAGCAGCTACCGGACAGGGACAAATGAGCAGTTCTTC
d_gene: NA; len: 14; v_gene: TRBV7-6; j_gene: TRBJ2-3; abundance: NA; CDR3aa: CASSPGTRADTQYF; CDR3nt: TGTGCCAGCAGCCCAGGTACCAGGGCAGATACGCAGTATTTT
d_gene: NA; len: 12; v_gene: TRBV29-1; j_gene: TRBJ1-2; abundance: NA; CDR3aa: CSVDTSNYGYTF; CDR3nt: TGCAGCGTGGACACATCTAACTATGGCTACACCTTC
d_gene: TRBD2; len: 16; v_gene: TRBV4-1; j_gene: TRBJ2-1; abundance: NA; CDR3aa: CASSQKGLAGYNEQFF; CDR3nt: TGCGCCAGCAGCCAAAAGGGACTAGCGGGTTACAATGAGCAGTTCTTC
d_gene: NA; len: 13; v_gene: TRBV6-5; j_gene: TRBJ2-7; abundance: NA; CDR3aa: CASRSDSTYEQYF; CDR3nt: TGTGCCAGCAGGTCGGACAGCACCTACGAGCAGTACTTC
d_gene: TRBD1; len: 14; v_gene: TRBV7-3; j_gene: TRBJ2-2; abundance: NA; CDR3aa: CASSPDTGAGELFF; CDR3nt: TGTGCCAGCAGCCCGGATACAGGGGCCGGGGAGCTGTTTTTT
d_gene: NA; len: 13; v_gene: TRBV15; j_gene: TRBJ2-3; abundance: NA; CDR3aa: CATSREATDTQYF; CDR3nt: TGTGCCACCAGCAGAGAGGCAACAGATACACAGTATTTT
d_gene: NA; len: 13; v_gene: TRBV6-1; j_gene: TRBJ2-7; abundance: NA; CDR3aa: CASSVDSSYEQYF; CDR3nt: TGTGCCAGCAGTGTGGACTCCTCCTACGAGCAGTACTTC
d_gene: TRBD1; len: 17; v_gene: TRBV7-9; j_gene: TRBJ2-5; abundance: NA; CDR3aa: CASSLGTGRITQETQYF; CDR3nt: TGTGCCAGCAGCTTAGGGACAGGGCGCATTACCCAAGAGACCCAGTACTTC
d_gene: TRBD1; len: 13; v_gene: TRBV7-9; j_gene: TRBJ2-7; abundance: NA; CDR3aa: CASSWTGEGKQYF; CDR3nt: TGTGCCAGCAGCTGGACAGGGGAGGGGAAGCAGTACTTC
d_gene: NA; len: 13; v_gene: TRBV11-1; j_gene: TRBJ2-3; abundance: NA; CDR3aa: CASSFGSGDTQYF; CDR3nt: TGTGCCAGCAGCTTTGGGTCCGGGGATACGCAGTATTTT
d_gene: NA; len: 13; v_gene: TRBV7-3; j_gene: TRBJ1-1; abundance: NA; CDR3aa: CASSSGRGAEAFF; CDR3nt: TGTGCCAGCAGCTCCGGACGGGGGGCTGAAGCTTTCTTT
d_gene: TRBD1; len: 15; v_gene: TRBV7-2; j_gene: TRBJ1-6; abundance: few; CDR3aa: CASSLLTGARSPLHF; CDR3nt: TGTGCCAGCAGCTTACTGACAGGGGCCCGTTCACCCCTCCACTTT
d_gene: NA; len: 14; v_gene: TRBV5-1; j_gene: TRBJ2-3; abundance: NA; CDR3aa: CASTDTSSTDTQYF; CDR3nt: TGCGCCAGCACGGACACCTCTAGCACAGATACGCAGTATTTT
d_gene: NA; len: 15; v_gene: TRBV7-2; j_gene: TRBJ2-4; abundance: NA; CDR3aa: CASSLDYRETGDKYF; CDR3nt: TGTGCCAGCAGCTTAGACTACCGAGAGACAGGAGACAAGTACTTC
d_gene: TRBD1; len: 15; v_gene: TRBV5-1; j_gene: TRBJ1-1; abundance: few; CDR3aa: CASSSGGTGRYEAFF; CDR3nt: TGCGCCAGCAGCTCGGGTGGGACAGGGAGATATGAAGCTTTCTTT
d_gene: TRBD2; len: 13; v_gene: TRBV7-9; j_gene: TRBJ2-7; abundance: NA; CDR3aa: CASNLTGRDEQYF; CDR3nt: TGCGCCAGCAACCTTACGGGGAGGGATGAGCAGTACTTC